This T cell receptor beta chain was recovered during a study of PD-L1 blockade in urothelial cancer. Profiled with immunoSEQ multiplex PCR; TCRdb holds only in-frame clones, not every one. The table records 95,000 or so clones, roughly 87% of them present only once. Time point defined: pretreatment peripheral blood. This clonotype was obtained from a man aged 60 to 75 with urothelial cancer. Sample: PBMCs, taken around atezolizumab (anti-PD-L1) treatment.

The CDR3 region has the DNA TGTGCCATCAGTGAGACAGGGTCAACTCAGCCCCAGCATTTT. Translated, it gives CAISETGSTQPQHF. This chain uses TRBV10-3 with TRBJ1-5, with D possibly being TRBD1 (6 bases). The V end lost 2 bases, the J end lost 6 bases, and 11 bases lay between the germline ends. CDR1 is ENHRY and CDR2 is SYGVKD in the germline V gene. The CDR3 has 14 amino acids.